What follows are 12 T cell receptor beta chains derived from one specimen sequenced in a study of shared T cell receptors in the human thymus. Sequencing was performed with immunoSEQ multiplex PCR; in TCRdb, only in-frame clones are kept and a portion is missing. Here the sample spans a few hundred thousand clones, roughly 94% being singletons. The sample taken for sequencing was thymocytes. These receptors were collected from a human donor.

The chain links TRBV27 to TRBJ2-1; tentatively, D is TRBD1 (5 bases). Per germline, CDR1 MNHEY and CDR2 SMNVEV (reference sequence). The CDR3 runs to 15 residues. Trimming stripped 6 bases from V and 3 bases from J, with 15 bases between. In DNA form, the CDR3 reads TGTGCCAGCAGCCTAAGTCTCGACAGCTACAATGAGCAGTTCTTC. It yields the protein CASSLSLDSYNEQFF.

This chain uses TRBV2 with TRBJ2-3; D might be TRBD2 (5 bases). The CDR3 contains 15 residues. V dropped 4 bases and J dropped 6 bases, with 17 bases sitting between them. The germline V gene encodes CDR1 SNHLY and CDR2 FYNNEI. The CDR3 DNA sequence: TGTGCCAGCAGTGGTAGGAGGCCCGAGGGCGATACGCAGTATTTT. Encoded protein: CASSGRRPEGDTQYF.

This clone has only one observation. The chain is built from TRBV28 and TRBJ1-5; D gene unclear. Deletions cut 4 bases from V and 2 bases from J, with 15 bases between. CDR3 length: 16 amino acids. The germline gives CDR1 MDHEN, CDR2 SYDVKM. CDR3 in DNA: TGTGCCAGCAGTTCATGCGGTCTGGTGGGCAATCAGCCCCAGCATTTT. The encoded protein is CASSSCGLVGNQPQHF.

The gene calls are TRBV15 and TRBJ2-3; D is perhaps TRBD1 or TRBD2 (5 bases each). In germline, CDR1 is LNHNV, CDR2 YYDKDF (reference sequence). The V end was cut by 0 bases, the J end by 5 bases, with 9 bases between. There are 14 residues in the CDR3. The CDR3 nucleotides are TGTGCCACCAGCAGAGATTTTGGGGGAGATACGCAGTATTTT. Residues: CATSRDFGGDTQYF.

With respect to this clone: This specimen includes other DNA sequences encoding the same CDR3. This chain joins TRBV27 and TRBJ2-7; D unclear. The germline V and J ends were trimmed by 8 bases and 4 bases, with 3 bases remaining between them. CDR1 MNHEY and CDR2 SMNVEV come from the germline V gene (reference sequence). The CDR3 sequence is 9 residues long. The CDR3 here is CASGYEQYF. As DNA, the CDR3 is TGTGCCAGCGGTTACGAGCAGTACTTC.

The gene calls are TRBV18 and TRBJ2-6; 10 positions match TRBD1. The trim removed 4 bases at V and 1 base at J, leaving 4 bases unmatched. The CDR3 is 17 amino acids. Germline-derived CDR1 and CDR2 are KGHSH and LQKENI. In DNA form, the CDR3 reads TGTGCCAGCTCACAGGGGACAGGGGTATCTGGGGCCAACGTCCTGACTTTC. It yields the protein CASSQGTGVSGANVLTF. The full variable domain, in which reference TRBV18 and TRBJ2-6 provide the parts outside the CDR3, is NAGVMQNPRHLVRRRGQEARLRCSPMKGHSHVYWYRQLPEEGLKFMVYLQKENIIDESGMPKERFSAEFPKEGPSILRIQQVVRGDSAAYFCASSQGTGVSGANVLTFGAGSRLTVL.

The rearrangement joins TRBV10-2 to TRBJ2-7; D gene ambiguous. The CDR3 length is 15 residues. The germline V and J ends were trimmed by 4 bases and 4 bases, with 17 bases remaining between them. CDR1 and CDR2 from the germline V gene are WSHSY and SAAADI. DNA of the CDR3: TGCGCCAGCAGTGGCGCCACAGAGTCGGGTTACGAGCAGTACTTC. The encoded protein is CASSGATESGYEQYF.

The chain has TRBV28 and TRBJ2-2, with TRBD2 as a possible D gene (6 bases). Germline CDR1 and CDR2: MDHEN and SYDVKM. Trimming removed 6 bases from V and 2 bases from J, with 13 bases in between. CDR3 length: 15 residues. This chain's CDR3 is CASSYGTLNTGELFF. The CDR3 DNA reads TGTGCCAGCAGCTACGGGACTCTCAACACCGGGGAGCTGTTTTTT.

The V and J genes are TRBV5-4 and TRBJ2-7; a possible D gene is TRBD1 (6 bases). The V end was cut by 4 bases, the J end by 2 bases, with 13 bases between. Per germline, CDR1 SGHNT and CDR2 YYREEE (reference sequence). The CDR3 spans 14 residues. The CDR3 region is CASSPPGVAYEQYF. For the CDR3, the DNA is TGTGCCAGCAGCCCCCCAGGGGTGGCCTACGAGCAGTACTTC.

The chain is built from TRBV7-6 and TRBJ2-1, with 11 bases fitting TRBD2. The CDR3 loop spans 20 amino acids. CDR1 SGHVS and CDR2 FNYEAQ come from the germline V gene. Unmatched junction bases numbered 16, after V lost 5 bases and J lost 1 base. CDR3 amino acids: CASSKLPEIIAGGSYNEQFF. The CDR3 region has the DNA TGTGCCAGCAGCAAGCTACCCGAAATAATAGCGGGAGGGTCCTACAATGAGCAGTTCTTC.

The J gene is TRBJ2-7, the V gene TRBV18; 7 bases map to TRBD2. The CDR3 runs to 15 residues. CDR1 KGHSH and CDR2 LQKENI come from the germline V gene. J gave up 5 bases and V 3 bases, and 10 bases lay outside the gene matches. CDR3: CASSPKGSGLHEQYF. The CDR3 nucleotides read TGTGCCAGCTCACCCAAGGGTAGCGGGCTTCACGAGCAGTACTTC.

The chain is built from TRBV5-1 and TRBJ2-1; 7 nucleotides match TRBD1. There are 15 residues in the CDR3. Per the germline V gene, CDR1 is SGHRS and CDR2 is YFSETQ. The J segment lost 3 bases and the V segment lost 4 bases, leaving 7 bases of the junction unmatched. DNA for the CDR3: TGCGCCAGCAGCGCCGACAGGGCCGACTACAATGAGCAGTTCTTC. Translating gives CASSADRADYNEQFF.